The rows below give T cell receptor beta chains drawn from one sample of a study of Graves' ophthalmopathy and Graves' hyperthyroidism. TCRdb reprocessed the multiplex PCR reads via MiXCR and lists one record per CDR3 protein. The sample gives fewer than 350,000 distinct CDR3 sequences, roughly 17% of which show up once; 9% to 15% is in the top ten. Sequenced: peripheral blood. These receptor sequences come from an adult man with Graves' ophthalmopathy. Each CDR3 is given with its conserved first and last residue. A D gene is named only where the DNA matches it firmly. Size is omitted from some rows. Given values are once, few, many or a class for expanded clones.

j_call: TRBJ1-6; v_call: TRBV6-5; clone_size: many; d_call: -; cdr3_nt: TGTGCCAGCAGTTACTCGGCAGGCCTCAATTCACCCCTCCACTTT; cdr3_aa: CASSYSAGLNSPLHF
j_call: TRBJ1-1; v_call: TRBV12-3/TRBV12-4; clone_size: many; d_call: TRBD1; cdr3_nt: TGTGCCAGCAGTTTCTGGACAGGGATGAATGAAGCTTTCTTT; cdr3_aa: CASSFWTGMNEAFF
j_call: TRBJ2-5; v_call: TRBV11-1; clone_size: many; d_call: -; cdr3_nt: TGTGCCAGCAGCCCCGAGGCGGGACAAGAGACCCAGTACTTC; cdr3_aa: CASSPEAGQETQYF
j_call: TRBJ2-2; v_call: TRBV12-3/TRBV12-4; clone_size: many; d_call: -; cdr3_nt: TGTGCCAGCACCCGGGTCGGGGGGGAGCTGTTTTTT; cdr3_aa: CASTRVGGELFF
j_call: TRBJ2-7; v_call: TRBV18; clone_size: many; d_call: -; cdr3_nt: TGTGCCAGCTCGCAGACAGTCTACGAGCAGTACTTC; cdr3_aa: CASSQTVYEQYF
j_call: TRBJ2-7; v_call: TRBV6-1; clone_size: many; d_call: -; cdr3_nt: TGTGCCAGCAGTGAAAAAGGGAGGCCTAGCCGGGACGAGCAGTACTTC; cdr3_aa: CASSEKGRPSRDEQYF
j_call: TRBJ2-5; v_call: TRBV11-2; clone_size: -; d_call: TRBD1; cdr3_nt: TGTGCCAGCAGCCGGGGGACAGGGGGCTGGGAGACCCAGTACTTC; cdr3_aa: CASSRGTGGWETQYF
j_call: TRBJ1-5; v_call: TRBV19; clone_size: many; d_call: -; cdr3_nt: TGTGCCAGTAGTATCGGTTCGGGAAAGGGCAATCAGCCCCAGCATTTT; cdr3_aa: CASSIGSGKGNQPQHF
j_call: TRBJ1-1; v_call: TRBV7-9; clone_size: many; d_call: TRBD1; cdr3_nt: TGTGCCAGCAGCTTAGGACAGGGCGACACTGAAGCTTTCTTT; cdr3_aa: CASSLGQGDTEAFF
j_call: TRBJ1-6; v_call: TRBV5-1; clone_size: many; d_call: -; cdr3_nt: TGCGCCAGCAGCTTGGATTGGGATTCACCCCTCCACTTT; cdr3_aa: CASSLDWDSPLHF
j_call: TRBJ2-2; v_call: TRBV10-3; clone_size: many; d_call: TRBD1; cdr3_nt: TGTGCCATCAGTGCCGGACAGGGGGTGTACACCGGGGAGCTGTTTTTT; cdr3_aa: CAISAGQGVYTGELFF
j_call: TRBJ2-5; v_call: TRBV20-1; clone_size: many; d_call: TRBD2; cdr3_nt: TGCAGTGCCGCCCTCAGGAGCCTAGCGGGACTAGAGACCCAGTACTTC; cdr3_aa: CSAALRSLAGLETQYF
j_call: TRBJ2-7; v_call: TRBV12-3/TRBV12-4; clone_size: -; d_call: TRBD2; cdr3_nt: TGTGCCAGCAGTTTAGCGCGGAGCGGGAGGGGGGAGCAGTACTTC; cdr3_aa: CASSLARSGRGEQYF
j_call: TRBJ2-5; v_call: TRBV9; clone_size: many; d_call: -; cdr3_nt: TGTGCCAGCAGCGTAGCTTTGCAGGGCCCAGAGACCCAGTACTTC; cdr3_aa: CASSVALQGPETQYF
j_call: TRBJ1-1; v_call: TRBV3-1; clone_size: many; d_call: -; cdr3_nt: TGTGCCAGCAGCCAAGGACAGTCCTGGTACACTGAAGCTTTCTTT; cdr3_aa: CASSQGQSWYTEAFF